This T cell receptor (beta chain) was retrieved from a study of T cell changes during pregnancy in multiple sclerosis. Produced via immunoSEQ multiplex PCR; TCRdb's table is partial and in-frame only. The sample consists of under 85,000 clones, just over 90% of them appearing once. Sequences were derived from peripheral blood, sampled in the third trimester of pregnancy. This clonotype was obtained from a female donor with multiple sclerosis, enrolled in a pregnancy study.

The DNA of the CDR3 is TGTGCCAGCAGAACGGACTATAGCAATCAGCCCCAGCATTTT. Protein sequence: CASRTDYSNQPQHF. The V gene is TRBV6-1, the J gene TRBJ1-5; no firm D call. Germline assignment: CDR1 MNHNS and CDR2 SASEGT. This CDR3 is 14 amino acids long. Trimming cost V 6 bases and J 0 bases, with 9 bases left between them.